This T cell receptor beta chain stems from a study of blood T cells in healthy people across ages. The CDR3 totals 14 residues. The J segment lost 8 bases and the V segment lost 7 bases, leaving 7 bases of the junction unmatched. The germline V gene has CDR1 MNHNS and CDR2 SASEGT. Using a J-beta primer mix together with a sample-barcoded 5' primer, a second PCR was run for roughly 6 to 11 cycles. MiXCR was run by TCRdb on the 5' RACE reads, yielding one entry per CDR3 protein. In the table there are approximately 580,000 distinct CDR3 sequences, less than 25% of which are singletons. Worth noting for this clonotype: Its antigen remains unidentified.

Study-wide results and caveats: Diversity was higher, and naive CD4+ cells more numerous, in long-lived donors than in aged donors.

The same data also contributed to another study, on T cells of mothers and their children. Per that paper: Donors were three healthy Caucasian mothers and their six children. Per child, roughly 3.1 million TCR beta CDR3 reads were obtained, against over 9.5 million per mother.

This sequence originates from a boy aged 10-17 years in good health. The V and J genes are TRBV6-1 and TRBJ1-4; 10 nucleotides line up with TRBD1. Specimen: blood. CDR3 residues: CASKSGTGEEKLFF. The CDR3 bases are TGTGCCAGCAAGTCCGGGACAGGGGAAGAAAAACTGTTTTTT.